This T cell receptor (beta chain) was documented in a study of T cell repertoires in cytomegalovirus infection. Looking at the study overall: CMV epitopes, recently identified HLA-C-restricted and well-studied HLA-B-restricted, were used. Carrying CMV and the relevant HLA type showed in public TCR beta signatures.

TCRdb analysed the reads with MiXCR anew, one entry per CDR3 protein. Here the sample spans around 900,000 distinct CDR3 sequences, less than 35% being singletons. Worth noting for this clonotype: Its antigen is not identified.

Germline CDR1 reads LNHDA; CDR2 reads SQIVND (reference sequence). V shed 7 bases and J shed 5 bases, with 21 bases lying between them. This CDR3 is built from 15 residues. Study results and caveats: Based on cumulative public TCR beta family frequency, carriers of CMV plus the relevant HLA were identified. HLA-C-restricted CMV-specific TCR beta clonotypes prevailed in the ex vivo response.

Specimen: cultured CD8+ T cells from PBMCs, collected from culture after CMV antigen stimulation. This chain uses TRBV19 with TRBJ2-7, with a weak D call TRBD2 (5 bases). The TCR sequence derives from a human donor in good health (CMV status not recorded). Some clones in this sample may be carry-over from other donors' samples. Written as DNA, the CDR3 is TGTGCCAGTACATTCTCGCTGGGTGGTAGCGACGAGCAGTACTTC. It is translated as CASTFSLGGSDEQYF. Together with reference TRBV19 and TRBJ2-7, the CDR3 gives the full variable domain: DGGITQSPKYLFRKEGQNVTLSCEQNLNHDAMYWYRQDPGQGLRLIYYSQIVNDFQKGDIAEGYSVSREKKESFPLTVTSAQKNPTAFYLCASTFSLGGSDEQYFGPGTRLTVT.